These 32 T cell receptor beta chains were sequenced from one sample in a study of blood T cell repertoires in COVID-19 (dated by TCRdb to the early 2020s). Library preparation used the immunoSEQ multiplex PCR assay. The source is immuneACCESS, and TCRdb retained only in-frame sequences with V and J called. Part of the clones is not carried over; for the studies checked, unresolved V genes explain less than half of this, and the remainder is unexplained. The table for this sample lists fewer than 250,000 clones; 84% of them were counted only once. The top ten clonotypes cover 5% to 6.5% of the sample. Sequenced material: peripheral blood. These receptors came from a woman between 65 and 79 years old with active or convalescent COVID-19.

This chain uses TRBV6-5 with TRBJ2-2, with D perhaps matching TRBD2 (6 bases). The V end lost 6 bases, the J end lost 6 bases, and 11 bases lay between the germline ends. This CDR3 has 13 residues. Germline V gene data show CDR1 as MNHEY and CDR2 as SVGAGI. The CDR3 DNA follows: TGTGCCAGCAGACGGGGGTCAGCCGGGGAGCTGTTTTTT. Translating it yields CASRRGSAGELFF.

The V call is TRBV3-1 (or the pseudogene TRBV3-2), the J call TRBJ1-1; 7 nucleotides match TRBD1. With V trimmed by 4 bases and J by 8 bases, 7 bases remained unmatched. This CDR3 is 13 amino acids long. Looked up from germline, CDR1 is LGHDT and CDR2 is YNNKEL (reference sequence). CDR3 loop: CASSRQGGGEAFF. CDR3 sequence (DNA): TGTGCCAGCAGCCGACAGGGAGGAGGGGAAGCTTTCTTT.

The DNA of the CDR3 is TGCAGTGCTAGTCCTAGCGGAAGCTCCTACAATGAGCAGTTCTTC. Its protein product is CSASPSGSSYNEQFF. The chain is built from TRBV20-1 and TRBJ2-1, with TRBD2 matching over 7 bases. This CDR3 is built from 15 residues. The germline gives CDR1 DFQATT, CDR2 SNEGSKA (reference sequence). The J segment lost 0 bases and the V segment lost 3 bases, leaving 5 bases of the junction unmatched.

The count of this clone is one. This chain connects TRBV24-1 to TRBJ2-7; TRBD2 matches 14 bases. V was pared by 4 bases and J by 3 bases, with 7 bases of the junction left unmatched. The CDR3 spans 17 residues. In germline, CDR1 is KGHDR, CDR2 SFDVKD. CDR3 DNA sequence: TGTGCCACCAGTGACCCACCCGGGACTAGCGGGAGCTACGAGCAGTACTTC. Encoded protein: CATSDPPGTSGSYEQYF.

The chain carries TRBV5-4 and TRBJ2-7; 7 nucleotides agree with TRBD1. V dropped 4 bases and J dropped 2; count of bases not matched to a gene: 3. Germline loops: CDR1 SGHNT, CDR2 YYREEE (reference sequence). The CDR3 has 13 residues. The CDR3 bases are TGTGCCAGCAGCCGTACAGGGGCCTACGAGCAGTACTTC. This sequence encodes CASSRTGAYEQYF.

The CDR3, as DNA: TGTGCCAGCAGTCGGGAGACCCAGTACTTC. Protein product: CASSRETQYF. This chain joins TRBV12-3 or TRBV12-4 and TRBJ2-5; D gene unclear. The CDR3 consists of 10 residues. Trimming shortened V by 5 bases and J by 5 bases, and 3 bases separated the two germline ends.

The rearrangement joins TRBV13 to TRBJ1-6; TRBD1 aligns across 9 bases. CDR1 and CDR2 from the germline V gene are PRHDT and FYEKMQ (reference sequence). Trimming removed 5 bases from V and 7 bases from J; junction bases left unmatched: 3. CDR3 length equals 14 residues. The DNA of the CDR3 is TGTGCCAGCAGCCCGGACAGGGGAAATTCACCCCTCCACTTT. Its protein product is CASSPDRGNSPLHF.

DNA for the CDR3: TGTGCCAGCGAGACTAGCGGGAGGAATGAGCAGTTCTTC. It encodes CASETSGRNEQFF. This chain connects TRBV27 to TRBJ2-1; 13 bases are shared with TRBD2. CDR1 and CDR2 (germline): MNHEY, SMNVEV (reference sequence). The length of the CDR3 is 13 residues. V lost 8 bases to trimming and J lost 7 bases; unmatched junction nucleotides: 2.

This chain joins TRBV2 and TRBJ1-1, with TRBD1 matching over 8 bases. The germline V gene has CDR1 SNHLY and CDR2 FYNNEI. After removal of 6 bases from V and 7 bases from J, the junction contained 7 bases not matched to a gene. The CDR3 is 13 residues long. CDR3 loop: CASRRDRRNEAFF. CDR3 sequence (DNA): TGTGCCAGCAGGAGGGACAGGAGGAATGAAGCTTTCTTT.

Written as DNA, the CDR3 is TGTGCCAGCAGATTGCCCAGGGGTGGTGCAGATACGCAGTATTTT. Protein: CASRLPRGGADTQYF. V gene TRBV6-5 combines with J gene TRBJ2-3; possibly TRBD1 for D (6 bases). The germline V and J ends were trimmed by 6 bases and 4 bases, with 17 bases remaining between them. There are 15 residues in the CDR3. Germline CDR1 is MNHEY and CDR2 is SVGAGI.

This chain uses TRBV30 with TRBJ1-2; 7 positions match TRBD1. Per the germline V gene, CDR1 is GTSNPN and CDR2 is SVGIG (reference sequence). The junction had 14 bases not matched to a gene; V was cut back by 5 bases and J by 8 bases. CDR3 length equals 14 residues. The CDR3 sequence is CAWFRNRGNEGYTF. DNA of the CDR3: TGTGCCTGGTTCCGAAACAGGGGTAATGAAGGCTACACCTTC.

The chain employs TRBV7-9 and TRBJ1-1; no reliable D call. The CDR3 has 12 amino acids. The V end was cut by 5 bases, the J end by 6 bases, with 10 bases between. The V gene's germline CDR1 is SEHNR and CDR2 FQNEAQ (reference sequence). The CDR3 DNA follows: TGTGCCAGCAGCCGCAGCGGAGCTGAAGCTTTCTTT. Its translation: CASSRSGAEAFF.

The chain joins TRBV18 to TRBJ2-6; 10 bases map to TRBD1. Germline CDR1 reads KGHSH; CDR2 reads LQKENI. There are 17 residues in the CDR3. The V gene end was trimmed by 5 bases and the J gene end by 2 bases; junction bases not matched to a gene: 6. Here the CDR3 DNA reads TGTGCCAGCTCAGTGACAGGGGGCGCCCCTGGGGCCAACGTCCTGACTTTC. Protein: CASSVTGGAPGANVLTF. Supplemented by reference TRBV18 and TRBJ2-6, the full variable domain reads NAGVMQNPRHLVRRRGQEARLRCSPMKGHSHVYWYRQLPEEGLKFMVYLQKENIIDESGMPKERFSAEFPKEGPSILRIQQVVRGDSAAYFCASSVTGGAPGANVLTFGAGSRLTVL.

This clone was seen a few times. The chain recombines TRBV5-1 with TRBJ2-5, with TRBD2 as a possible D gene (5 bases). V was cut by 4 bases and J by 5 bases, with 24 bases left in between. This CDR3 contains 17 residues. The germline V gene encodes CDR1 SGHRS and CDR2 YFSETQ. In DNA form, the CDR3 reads TGCGCCAGCAGCCGAACGCCCCAGAGGGCTGCTTCGGAGACCCAGTACTTC. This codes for CASSRTPQRAASETQYF.

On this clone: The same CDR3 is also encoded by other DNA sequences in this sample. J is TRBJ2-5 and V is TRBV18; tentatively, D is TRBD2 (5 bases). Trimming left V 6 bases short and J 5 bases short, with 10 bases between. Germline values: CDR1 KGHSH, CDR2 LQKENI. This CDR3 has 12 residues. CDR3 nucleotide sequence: TGTGCCAGCTCCCCAAGAGGGGAGACCCAGTACTTC. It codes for CASSPRGETQYF.

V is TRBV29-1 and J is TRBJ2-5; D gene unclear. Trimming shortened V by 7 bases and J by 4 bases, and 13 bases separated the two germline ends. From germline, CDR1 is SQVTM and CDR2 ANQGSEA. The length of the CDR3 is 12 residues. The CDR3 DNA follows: TGCAGCGGTCAACCCATCGGAGAGACCCAGTACTTC. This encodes CSGQPIGETQYF. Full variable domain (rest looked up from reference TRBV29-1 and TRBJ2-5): SAVISQKPSRDICQRGTSLTIQCQVDSQVTMMFWYRQQPGQSLTLIATANQGSEATYESGFVIDKFPISRPNLTFSTLTVSNMSPEDSSIYLCSGQPIGETQYFGPGTRLLVL.

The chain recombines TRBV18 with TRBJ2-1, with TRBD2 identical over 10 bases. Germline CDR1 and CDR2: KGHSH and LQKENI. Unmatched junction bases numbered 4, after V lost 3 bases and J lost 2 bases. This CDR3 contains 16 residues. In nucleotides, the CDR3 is TGTGCCAGCTCACCTTTAGCGGGAGGCACCTACAATGAGCAGTTCTTC. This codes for CASSPLAGGTYNEQFF.

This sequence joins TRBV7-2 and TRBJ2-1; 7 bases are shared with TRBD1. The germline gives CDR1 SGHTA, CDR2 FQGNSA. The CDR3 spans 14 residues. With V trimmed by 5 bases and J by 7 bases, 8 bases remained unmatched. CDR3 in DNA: TGTGCCAGCAGCCACAGGGGTTACAATAATGAGCAGTTCTTC. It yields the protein CASSHRGYNNEQFF.

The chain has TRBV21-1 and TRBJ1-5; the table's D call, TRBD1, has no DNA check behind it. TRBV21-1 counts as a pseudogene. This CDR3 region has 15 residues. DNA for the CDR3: TGTGCCAGCAGCGCAGGACAAAGGCGCAATCAGCCCCAGCATTTT. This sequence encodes CASSAGQRRNQPQHF.

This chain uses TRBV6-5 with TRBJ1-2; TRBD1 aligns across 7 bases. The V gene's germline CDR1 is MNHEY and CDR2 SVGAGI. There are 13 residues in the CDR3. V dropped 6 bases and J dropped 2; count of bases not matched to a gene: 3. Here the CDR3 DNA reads TGTGCCAGCAGACCGGGACAGAACTATGGCTACACCTTC. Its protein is CASRPGQNYGYTF.

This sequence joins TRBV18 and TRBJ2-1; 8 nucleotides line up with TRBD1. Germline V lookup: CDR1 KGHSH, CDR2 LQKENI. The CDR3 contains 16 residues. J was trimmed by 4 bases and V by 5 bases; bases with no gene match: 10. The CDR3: CASSGVDRGPYNEQFF. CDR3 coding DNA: TGTGCCAGCTCAGGGGTCGACAGGGGACCATACAATGAGCAGTTCTTC.

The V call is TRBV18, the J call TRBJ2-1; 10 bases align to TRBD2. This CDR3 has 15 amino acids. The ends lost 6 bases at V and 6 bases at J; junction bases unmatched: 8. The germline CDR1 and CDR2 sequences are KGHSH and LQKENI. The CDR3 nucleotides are TGTGCCAGCTCCCCTGAAAGCGGGAGGGCCAATGAGCAGTTCTTC. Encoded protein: CASSPESGRANEQFF.

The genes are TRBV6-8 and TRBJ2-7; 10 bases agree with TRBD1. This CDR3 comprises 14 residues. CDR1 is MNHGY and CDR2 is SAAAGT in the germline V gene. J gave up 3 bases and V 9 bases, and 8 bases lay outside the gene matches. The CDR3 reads CARRSRDRGYEQYF. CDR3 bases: TGTGCCAGGCGCTCCCGGGACAGGGGCTACGAGCAGTACTTC.

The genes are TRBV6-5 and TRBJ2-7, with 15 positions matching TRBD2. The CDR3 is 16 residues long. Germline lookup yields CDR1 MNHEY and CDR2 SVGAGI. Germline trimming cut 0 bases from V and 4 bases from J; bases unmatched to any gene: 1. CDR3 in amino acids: CASSYSGTSGRYEQYF. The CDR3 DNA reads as TGTGCCAGCAGTTACTCGGGGACTAGCGGGAGGTACGAGCAGTACTTC.

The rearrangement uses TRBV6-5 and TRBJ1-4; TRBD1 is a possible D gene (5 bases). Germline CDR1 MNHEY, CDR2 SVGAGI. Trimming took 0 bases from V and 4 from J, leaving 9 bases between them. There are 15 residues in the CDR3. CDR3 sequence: CASSYSGRDNEKLFF. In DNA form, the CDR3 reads TGTGCCAGCAGTTACTCGGGCAGGGATAATGAAAAACTGTTTTTT.

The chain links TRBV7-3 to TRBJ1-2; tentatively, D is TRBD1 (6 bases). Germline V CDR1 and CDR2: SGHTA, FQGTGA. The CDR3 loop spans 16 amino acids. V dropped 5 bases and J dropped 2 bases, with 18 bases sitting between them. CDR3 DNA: TGTGCCAGCAGCGGACGACAGGATACGATCAACTATGGCTACACCTTC. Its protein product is CASSGRQDTINYGYTF.

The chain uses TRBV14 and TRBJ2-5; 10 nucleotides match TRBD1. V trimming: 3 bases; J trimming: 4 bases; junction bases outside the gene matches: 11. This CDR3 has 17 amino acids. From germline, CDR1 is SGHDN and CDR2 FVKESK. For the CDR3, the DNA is TGTGCCAGCAGCCAGGCCGGGACAGGGGTTATGGGAGAGACCCAGTACTTC. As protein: CASSQAGTGVMGETQYF.

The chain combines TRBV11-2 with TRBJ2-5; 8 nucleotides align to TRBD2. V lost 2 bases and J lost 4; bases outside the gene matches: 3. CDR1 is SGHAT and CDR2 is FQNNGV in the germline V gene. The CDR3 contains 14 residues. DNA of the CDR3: TGTGCCAGCAGCTTATCGGGGGGGCCAGAGACCCAGTACTTC. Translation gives CASSLSGGPETQYF.

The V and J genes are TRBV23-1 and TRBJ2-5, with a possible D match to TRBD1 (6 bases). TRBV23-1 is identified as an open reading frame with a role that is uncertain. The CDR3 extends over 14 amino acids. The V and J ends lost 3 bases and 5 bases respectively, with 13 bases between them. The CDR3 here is CASSHHRVSETQYF. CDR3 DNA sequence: TGCGCCAGCAGTCATCACAGGGTTTCGGAGACCCAGTACTTC.

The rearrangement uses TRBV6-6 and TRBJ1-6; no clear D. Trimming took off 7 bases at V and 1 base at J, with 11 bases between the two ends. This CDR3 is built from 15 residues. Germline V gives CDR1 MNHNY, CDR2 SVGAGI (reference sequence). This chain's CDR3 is CASTDSGSYNSPLHF. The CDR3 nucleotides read TGTGCCAGCACCGACTCTGGGTCCTATAATTCACCCCTCCACTTT.

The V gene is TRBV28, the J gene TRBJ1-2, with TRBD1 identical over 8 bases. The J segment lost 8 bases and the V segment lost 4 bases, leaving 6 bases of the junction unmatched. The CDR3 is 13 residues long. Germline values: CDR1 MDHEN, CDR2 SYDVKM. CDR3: CASSWEDRVGYTF. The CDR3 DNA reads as TGTGCCAGCAGTTGGGAGGACAGGGTCGGCTACACCTTC.

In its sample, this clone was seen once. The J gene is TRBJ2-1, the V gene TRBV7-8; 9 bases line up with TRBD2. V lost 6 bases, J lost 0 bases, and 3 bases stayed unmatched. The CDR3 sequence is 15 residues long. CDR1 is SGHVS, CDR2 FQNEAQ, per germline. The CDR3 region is CASSFSGSSYNEQFF. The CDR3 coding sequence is TGTGCCAGCAGTTTTAGCGGGAGCTCCTACAATGAGCAGTTCTTC. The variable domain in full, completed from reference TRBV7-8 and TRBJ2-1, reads GAGVSQSPRYKVAKRGQDVALRCDPISGHVSLFWYQQALGQGPEFLTYFQNEAQLDKSGLPSDRFFAERPEGSVSTLKIQRTQQEDSAVYLCASSFSGSSYNEQFFGPGTRLTVL.